One and the same sample provided the 20 T cell receptor beta chains below, sequenced in a study of cytomegalovirus exposure and HLA in healthy donors. Amplification used 60 Vbeta primers and 13 Jbeta primers. Measured with immunoSEQ multiplex PCR; TCRdb has only the in-frame clones, and not every one. The data hold about 230,000 clones, with 70% to 90% observed a single time. Sequenced sample: PBMCs. Every receptor here comes from a human donor in good health.

The genes are TRBV5-1 and TRBJ2-1; 14 bases fit TRBD2. The V gene end was trimmed by 2 bases and the J gene end by 4 bases; junction bases not matched to a gene: 5. Germline values: CDR1 SGHRS, CDR2 YFSETQ. The CDR3 spans 17 residues. This chain's CDR3 is CASSLGGLAGGYNEQFF. For the CDR3, the DNA is TGCGCCAGCAGCTTAGGCGGACTAGCGGGAGGTTACAATGAGCAGTTCTTC.

This clone turned up a few times. J is TRBJ2-6 and V is TRBV14, with unresolved D. V lost 4 bases and J 0 bases, leaving 10 bases between the germline ends. The CDR3 is 16 amino acids. CDR1 is SGHDN and CDR2 is FVKESK in the germline V gene. This CDR3 reads CASSRIESSGANVLTF. The CDR3 nucleotides are TGTGCCAGCAGCCGAATAGAGAGCTCTGGGGCCAACGTCCTGACTTTC.

The chain carries TRBV4-3 and TRBJ2-7; 9 bases align to TRBD1. The V segment lost 1 base and the J segment 3 bases; nucleotides outside the gene matches: 4. Germline V gives CDR1 LGHNA, CDR2 YSLEER. This CDR3 region has 15 residues. The CDR3 loop reads CASSQGRTGVYEQYF. CDR3 bases: TGCGCCAGCAGCCAAGGCCGGACAGGGGTCTACGAGCAGTACTTC.

This clone was seen a single time. The rearrangement joins TRBV5-1 to TRBJ2-7; D uncertain. Germline CDR1 and CDR2: SGHRS and YFSETQ. Trimming took off 0 bases at V and 2 bases at J, with 12 bases between the two ends. The CDR3 has 15 amino acids. CDR3: CASSLEVQVTYEQYF. As DNA, the CDR3 is TGCGCCAGCAGCTTGGAGGTGCAGGTTACCTACGAGCAGTACTTC. Full variable domain (missing parts from reference TRBV5-1 and TRBJ2-7): KAGVTQTPRYLIKTRGQQVTLSCSPISGHRSVSWYQQTPGQGLQFLFEYFSETQRNKGNFPGRFSGRQFSNSRSEMNVSTLELGDSALYLCASSLEVQVTYEQYFGPGTRLTVT.

This clone appeared a few times. The chain uses TRBV11-2 and TRBJ2-7; a possible D gene is TRBD1 (6 bases). Germline-derived CDR1 and CDR2 are SGHAT and FQNNGV. CDR3 length equals 13 residues. Between the trimmed V and J ends, which lost 6 bases and 6 bases, there was a span of 15 bases. CDR3 DNA sequence: TGTGCCAGCAGGCGGACAGACCGGGGCGAGCAGTACTTC. It specifies CASRRTDRGEQYF.

This chain joins TRBV4-1 and TRBJ2-1, with 7 bases aligning to TRBD2. Germline-derived CDR1 and CDR2 are MGHRA and YSYEKL. This CDR3 region has 18 residues. The ends lost 0 bases at V and 6 bases at J; junction bases unmatched: 14. The DNA for the CDR3 is TGCGCCAGCAGCCAAGATAGCTTGCGCGGGAGTAAACGCAATGAGCAGTTCTTC. Translating gives CASSQDSLRGSKRNEQFF.

V is TRBV29-1 and J is TRBJ2-1, with TRBD2 matching over 14 bases. Germline values: CDR1 SQVTM, CDR2 ANQGSEA. Trimming removed 6 bases from V and 2 bases from J; junction bases left unmatched: 3. The CDR3 runs 15 residues. The DNA of the CDR3 is TGCAGCGTGGGACTAGCGGGAGCTGCCTACAATGAGCAGTTCTTC. It encodes CSVGLAGAAYNEQFF.

The J gene is TRBJ1-4, the V gene TRBV2; D not certain. The CDR3 sequence is 12 residues long. Trimming cost V 8 bases and J 8 bases, with 12 bases left between them. Per germline, CDR1 SNHLY and CDR2 FYNNEI. The CDR3 nucleotides read TGTGCCAGCTCGCTGGGAGACGAAAAACTGTTTTTT. It is translated as CASSLGDEKLFF.

The chain recombines TRBV6-5 with TRBJ1-3; TRBD1 matches 8 bases. V trimming: 6 bases; J trimming: 3 bases; junction bases outside the gene matches: 7. The germline V gene has CDR1 MNHEY and CDR2 SVGAGI. The CDR3 runs to 15 residues. This CDR3 reads CASRTQGAGGNTIYF. Here the CDR3 DNA reads TGTGCCAGCAGAACGCAGGGGGCGGGTGGAAACACCATATATTTT.

The chain joins TRBV7-6 to TRBJ2-5; 9 nucleotides align to TRBD2. The CDR3 is 16 amino acids. Germline lookup yields CDR1 SGHVS and CDR2 FNYEAQ. Unmatched junction bases numbered 5, after V lost 1 base and J lost 2 bases. As DNA, the CDR3 is TGTGCCAGCAGCTTAGATGAGACTAGCGGACAAGAGACCCAGTACTTC. Protein product: CASSLDETSGQETQYF.

The chain has TRBV19 and TRBJ1-5, with D unclear. V was shortened by 1 base and J by 4 bases, with 14 bases between the two germline ends. The CDR3 loop spans 16 amino acids. Germline V gene lookup returns CDR1 LNHDA and CDR2 SQIVND (reference sequence). The CDR3 nucleotides read TGTGCCAGTAGTATAGTTGTTAGGACTATGAATCAGCCCCAGCATTTT. The encoded protein is CASSIVVRTMNQPQHF.

The chain has TRBV7-2 and TRBJ1-2; 7 bases are a match to TRBD1. V shed 4 bases, J shed 0 bases, and the junction held 5 bases outside the gene matches. The CDR3 runs 15 residues. CDR1 is SGHTA and CDR2 is FQGNSA in the germline V gene. The CDR3 nucleotides are TGTGCCAGCAGCTCGACAGGGTTTTCTAACTATGGCTACACCTTC. As protein: CASSSTGFSNYGYTF.

V and J are TRBV6-1 and TRBJ1-2; a weak D match, TRBD1 (5 bases). Per the germline V gene, CDR1 is MNHNS and CDR2 is SASEGT. Trimming shortened V by 4 bases and J by 2 bases, and 23 bases separated the two germline ends. The CDR3 totals 18 residues. The CDR3 coding sequence is TGTGCCAGCAGTGTTTCACCCCAGGGAGGTTCCGTCAACTATGGCTACACCTTC. Its protein is CASSVSPQGGSVNYGYTF.

This sequence joins TRBV7-3 and TRBJ2-3, with D perhaps matching TRBD1 (5 bases). The CDR3 totals 14 residues. Germline V gene data show CDR1 as SGHTA and CDR2 as FQGTGA. With 0 bases removed from V and 6 bases from J, the gap between germline ends came to 10 bases. DNA of the CDR3: TGTGCCAGCAGCTTAACCAGGGCCAGGGATACGCAGTATTTT. Protein: CASSLTRARDTQYF.

V usage is TRBV5-1 and J usage is TRBJ2-7; D possibly corresponds to TRBD1 (6 bases). Trimming removed 0 bases at V and 2 bases at J, with 12 bases between. CDR3 size: 15 residues. Germline V gene sequence: CDR1 SGHRS, CDR2 YFSETQ. The CDR3: CASSLDPGVTYEQYF. The CDR3 nucleotides read TGCGCCAGCAGCTTGGATCCAGGGGTAACCTACGAGCAGTACTTC.

This clone was seen once. V gene TRBV4-1 combines with J gene TRBJ2-4; 7 bases match TRBD2. CDR3 length: 17 amino acids. V was clipped by 1 base and J by 0 bases; unmatched bases: 6. The germline V gene has CDR1 MGHRA and CDR2 YSYEKL. This CDR3 is CASSQAHGGGAKNIQYF. For the CDR3, the DNA is TGCGCCAGCAGCCAAGCCCATGGCGGGGGAGCCAAAAACATTCAGTACTTC.

V and J are TRBV6-5 and TRBJ1-4; 10 bases fit TRBD1. This CDR3 region has 14 residues. With V trimmed by 5 bases and J by 7 bases, 4 bases remained unmatched. Germline values: CDR1 MNHEY, CDR2 SVGAGI. CDR3 sequence: CASSQDRGIEKLFF. The CDR3 region has the DNA TGTGCCAGCAGTCAGGACAGGGGGATTGAAAAACTGTTTTTT.

In DNA, the CDR3 is TGTGCCAGCAGCTCCTCGACTAGCGGGAGTCTAGAGACCCAGTACTTC. Translating gives CASSSSTSGSLETQYF. The V gene is TRBV7-3, the J gene TRBJ2-5, with TRBD2 matching 12 bases. This CDR3 spans 16 amino acids. V dropped 4 bases and J dropped 4; count of bases not matched to a gene: 7. Per germline, CDR1 SGHTA and CDR2 FQGTGA. The whole variable domain, filled in from reference TRBV7-3 and TRBJ2-5, reads GAGVSQTPSNKVTEKGKYVELRCDPISGHTALYWYRQSLGQGPEFLIYFQGTGAADDSGLPNDRFFAVRPEGSVSTLKIQRTERGDSAVYLCASSSSTSGSLETQYFGPGTRLLVL.

For this clone: The conserved closing phenylalanine or tryptophan is absent in this CDR3, likely reflecting a read error. No DNA is shown, since the ends of the CDR3 on it are uncertain; the CDR3 is the one TCRdb lists. V is TRBV27 and J is TRBJ1-2; the table's D call, TRBD1, has no DNA check behind it. The CDR3 region is 13 residues in length, termini included. Germline-derived CDR1 and CDR2 are MNHEY and SMNVEV (reference sequence). This CDR3 is CASSHVPGQGTSV.

This chain joins TRBV5-5 and TRBJ1-4; D is possibly TRBD1 (6 bases). The CDR3 has 13 residues. The germline V and J ends were trimmed by 4 bases and 14 bases, with 18 bases remaining between them. The V gene's germline CDR1 is SGHKS and CDR2 YYEKEE (reference sequence). In nucleotides, the CDR3 is TGTGCCAGCAGCCAACAGGGATCGCCGGGGCTGTTTTTT. It specifies CASSQQGSPGLFF.